This T cell receptor (beta chain) was identified during a study of neurological immune-mediated disorders. TCRdb reprocessed the 5' RACE reads with MiXCR, giving one entry per CDR3 protein. The table includes approximately 66,000 distinct CDR3 sequences, roughly 4.8% detected once. CDR1 LGHDT and CDR2 YNNKEL come from the germline V gene (reference sequence). This CDR3 has 13 residues. In the case of this clonotype: This may be a read error: a much more frequent sequence differs by one nucleotide.

The V call is TRBV3-1, the J call TRBJ1-2; D not resolved. The source is a man aged 25 to 40 with multiple sclerosis. Sequencing was carried out using PBMCs. CDR3 coding DNA: TGTGCCAGCAGCCTAGTGGGAATATATGGCTACAGCTTC. Its protein is CASSLVGIYGYSF.